Listed here are 20 T cell receptor beta chains from one sample, sequenced in a study of a mutant IDH1 vaccine in newly diagnosed glioma. The time point denotes: week 35, safety follow-up. The study gave 300 ug of mutant IDH1 20-mer peptide per vaccine dose, with topical imiquimod. Assay: immunoSEQ multiplex PCR; the TCRdb copy retains only in-frame clones and omits some. Of 25,000 to 40,000 clones listed, roughly four fifths are singletons. These receptors are not linked to any known antigen. This specimen was PBMCs, taken from a glioma patient whose treatment included an IDH1 peptide vaccine. All receptors derive from a man aged 25 to 45 with glioma.

This chain uses TRBV2 with TRBJ2-1; D may match TRBD1 or TRBD2 (5 bases each). The germline V gene encodes CDR1 SNHLY and CDR2 FYNNEI. The CDR3 loop spans 12 amino acids. CDR3 bases: TGTGCGAGGGACGAACTCGTGGGTGAGCAGTTCTTC. This translates into CARDELVGEQFF.

The chain carries TRBV2 and TRBJ1-1; 7 positions agree with TRBD1. The germline V gene has CDR1 SNHLY and CDR2 FYNNEI. The CDR3 is made up of 13 amino acids. After removal of 5 bases from V and 6 bases from J, the junction contained 6 bases not matched to a gene. The CDR3 spells CASSSQGFAEAFF. The CDR3 DNA sequence: TGTGCCAGCAGTTCACAGGGGTTTGCTGAAGCTTTCTTT.

The rearrangement uses TRBV19 and TRBJ2-5, with D hard to call. CDR1 and CDR2 (germline): LNHDA, SQIVND (reference sequence). Trimming stripped 5 bases from V and 2 bases from J, with 15 bases between. The CDR3 totals 15 residues. The CDR3 DNA reads TGTGCCAGTAGTCAACCACCCCGTGGGCAAGAGACCCAGTACTTC. It codes for CASSQPPRGQETQYF.

This clone was seen a single time. The J gene is TRBJ1-5, the V gene TRBV2; TRBD1 might be the D (6 bases). V was pared by 6 bases and J by 2 bases, with 14 bases between. This CDR3 comprises 15 residues. Germline V CDR1 and CDR2: SNHLY, FYNNEI. CDR3 region: CASRAGTIGNQPQHF. The CDR3 coding sequence is TGTGCCAGCAGAGCCGGGACAATAGGCAATCAGCCCCAGCATTTT.

This clone was seen just once. This chain connects TRBV19 to TRBJ1-5, with D maybe TRBD1 (6 bases). The germline V gene has CDR1 LNHDA and CDR2 SQIVND (reference sequence). Trimming cost V 3 bases and J 2 bases, with 17 bases left between them. CDR3 length equals 17 residues. The CDR3 DNA reads as TGTGCCAGTAGTATTCGGACAGAAGTAATCGGCAATCAGCCCCAGCATTTT. Protein sequence: CASSIRTEVIGNQPQHF. Variable domain in full (rest from reference TRBV19 and TRBJ1-5): DGGITQSPKYLFRKEGQNVTLSCEQNLNHDAMYWYRQDPGQGLRLIYYSQIVNDFQKGDIAEGYSVSREKKESFPLTVTSAQKNPTAFYLCASSIRTEVIGNQPQHFGDGTRLSIL.

The rearrangement joins TRBV19 to TRBJ2-1; 7 bases fit TRBD2. The ends lost 7 bases at V and 0 bases at J; junction bases unmatched: 9. Germline CDR1 and CDR2: LNHDA and SQIVND (reference sequence). This CDR3 has 16 residues. CDR3 protein: CASIPFGGSSYNEQFF. Written as DNA, the CDR3 is TGTGCCAGTATCCCCTTTGGCGGGAGCTCCTACAATGAGCAGTTCTTC.

This chain connects TRBV25-1 to TRBJ2-1; no firm D call. The ends were cut back, 3 bases at V and 8 bases at J, with 17 bases in the middle. Germline V lookup: CDR1 MGHDK, CDR2 SYGVNS. The length of the CDR3 is 15 residues. CDR3 amino acids: CASSDPNALRDEQFF. The DNA for the CDR3 is TGTGCCAGCAGTGACCCCAACGCCTTGCGAGATGAGCAGTTCTTC.

This sequence joins TRBV11-2 and TRBJ1-5, with TRBD1 matching 8 bases. CDR3 size: 14 residues. The V and J ends lost 5 bases and 1 base, in that order; junction bases with no gene match: 1. Germline V lookup: CDR1 SGHAT, CDR2 FQNNGV. This CDR3 reads CASSTGGSNQPQHF. Written as DNA, the CDR3 is TGTGCCAGCAGCACAGGGGGGAGCAATCAGCCCCAGCATTTT.

The J gene is TRBJ2-1, the V gene TRBV5-4; D is perhaps TRBD2 (6 bases). The V gene's germline CDR1 is SGHNT and CDR2 YYREEE (reference sequence). Trimming pared 3 bases from V and 10 bases from J, leaving 11 bases between. The CDR3 sequence is 12 residues long. The CDR3: CASSSLAPEQFF. CDR3 bases: TGTGCCAGCAGCTCTCTAGCGCCGGAGCAGTTCTTC.

The gene calls are TRBV18 and TRBJ1-2, with 8 bases that match TRBD1. Germline assignment: CDR1 KGHSH and CDR2 LQKENI. The trim removed 3 bases at V and 4 bases at J, leaving 7 bases unmatched. The CDR3 totals 15 residues. CDR3 nucleotides: TGTGCCAGCTCACCGGACAGGGTCATTGTCTATGGCTACACCTTC. Its translation: CASSPDRVIVYGYTF. The full variable domain, with the rest looked up from reference TRBV18 and TRBJ1-2, is NAGVMQNPRHLVRRRGQEARLRCSPMKGHSHVYWYRQLPEEGLKFMVYLQKENIIDESGMPKERFSAEFPKEGPSILRIQQVVRGDSAAYFCASSPDRVIVYGYTFGSGTRLTVV.

This rearrangement joins TRBV11-2 to TRBJ2-5; TRBD2 might be the D (5 bases). Per germline, CDR1 SGHAT and CDR2 FQNNGV. The CDR3 totals 11 residues. Trimming cost V 6 bases and J 5 bases, with 7 bases left between them. CDR3 loop: CASRSGETQYF. The CDR3 nucleotides are TGTGCCAGCAGGTCGGGGGAGACCCAGTACTTC.

The chain carries TRBV2 and TRBJ2-7, with 11 bases matching TRBD2. J lost 3 bases, V lost 2 bases, and 6 bases had no gene match. CDR3 size: 16 residues. In germline, CDR1 is SNHLY, CDR2 FYNNEI. This CDR3 is CASSEFSGREYYEQYF. CDR3 DNA sequence: TGTGCCAGCAGTGAATTTAGCGGGAGGGAGTACTACGAGCAGTACTTC.

J is TRBJ2-5 and V is TRBV27; 9 bases map to TRBD1. The V segment lost 3 bases and the J segment 5 bases; nucleotides outside the gene matches: 7. CDR1 is MNHEY, CDR2 SMNVEV, per germline (reference sequence). There are 15 residues in the CDR3. The DNA for the CDR3 is TGTGCCAGCAGTTTGAGCCCTGACAGGGGGGAGACCCAGTACTTC. The encoded protein is CASSLSPDRGETQYF.

The chain uses TRBV6-5 and TRBJ2-7, with 10 bases aligning to TRBD1. In germline, CDR1 is MNHEY, CDR2 SVGAGI. Trimming cost V 4 bases and J 3 bases; bases outside gene matches: 6. CDR3 length equals 15 residues. Here the CDR3 DNA reads TGTGCCAGCAGTTGGCGACAGGGGGCGGTCTACGAGCAGTACTTC. This codes for CASSWRQGAVYEQYF.

The chain uses TRBV5-4 and TRBJ2-3, with TRBD2 identical over 7 bases. This CDR3 is built from 16 residues. CDR1 is SGHNT, CDR2 YYREEE, per germline (reference sequence). Losses at the gene ends were 0 bases for V and 0 bases for J; bases not matched to a gene: 4. CDR3 DNA sequence: TGTGCCAGCAGCTTGGGACTAGCCTCTAGCACAGATACGCAGTATTTT. This translates into CASSLGLASSTDTQYF.

V is TRBV7-9 and J is TRBJ1-5; unclear D gene. Germline loops: CDR1 SEHNR, CDR2 FQNEAQ (reference sequence). This CDR3 comprises 16 residues. V gave up 10 bases and J gave up 2 bases, with 21 bases separating them. The CDR3 nucleotides are TGTGCCATCATTGGGATACCCACAGACCGCAATCAGCCCCAGCATTTT. Encoded protein: CAIIGIPTDRNQPQHF.

The chain recombines TRBV19 with TRBJ1-1, with 7 bases aligning to TRBD1. CDR3 length equals 13 residues. The V gene's germline CDR1 is LNHDA and CDR2 SQIVND (reference sequence). Trimming cost V 5 bases and J 4 bases; bases outside gene matches: 4. This CDR3 is CASSSSGGTEAFF. The CDR3 nucleotides are TGTGCCAGTAGTTCTTCAGGGGGCACTGAAGCTTTCTTT.

The chain joins TRBV4-1 to TRBJ2-7; the match to TRBD1 covers 12 bases. With V trimmed by 4 bases and J by 5 bases, 6 bases remained unmatched. The CDR3 is 15 amino acids. The germline V gene encodes CDR1 MGHRA and CDR2 YSYEKL. CDR3 nucleotides: TGCGCCAGCAGCCCGAAGGGACAGGGGGCGGACGAGCAGTACTTC. It encodes CASSPKGQGADEQYF.

The rearrangement uses TRBV29-1 and TRBJ1-2; maybe TRBD1 (5 bases). The germline V gene has CDR1 SQVTM and CDR2 ANQGSEA. Trimming stripped 7 bases from V and 6 bases from J, with 15 bases between. The CDR3 is 12 residues long. CDR3 coding DNA: TGCAGCGCCGGAAGGGGTAGGGATGGCTACACCTTC. Its protein product is CSAGRGRDGYTF.

This chain joins TRBV5-1 and TRBJ2-2; TRBD2 is a possible D gene (5 bases). V lost 4 bases to trimming and J lost 4 bases, with 11 bases between them. CDR3 length: 14 residues. CDR1 is SGHRS and CDR2 is YFSETQ in the germline V gene. The CDR3 sequence is CASSLLSGTGELFF. The CDR3 DNA is TGCGCCAGCAGCCTATTGAGCGGCACCGGGGAGCTGTTTTTT. Complete variable domain (other parts from reference TRBV5-1 and TRBJ2-2): KAGVTQTPRYLIKTRGQQVTLSCSPISGHRSVSWYQQTPGQGLQFLFEYFSETQRNKGNFPGRFSGRQFSNSRSEMNVSTLELGDSALYLCASSLLSGTGELFFGEGSRLTVL.